This T cell receptor (beta chain) came from a study of shared clonotypes between healthy human individuals. For the study at large: CD8 memory received one plate per donor, CD8 naive two, CD4 memory three and CD4 naive three.

Generated by immunoSEQ multiplex PCR, the TCRdb table keeps only in-frame clones and is missing some. This table has 640,000 or so clones, roughly 70% appearing once. This clone was seen a handful of times. The TCR sequence derives from a woman aged 25 to 39 in good health. The sample was memory CD4+ T cells sorted from blood. Subset in this sample: CD45RA-negative fraction.

The CDR3 loop is CASSERQGRTEAFF. Written as DNA, the CDR3 is TGTGCCAGCAGTGAACGCCAGGGACGGACTGAAGCTTTCTTT. J is TRBJ1-1 and V is TRBV2; a possible D gene is TRBD1 (5 bases). The germline gives CDR1 SNHLY, CDR2 FYNNEI. The CDR3 sequence is 14 residues long. Trimming shortened V by 2 bases and J by 5 bases, and 12 bases separated the two germline ends.